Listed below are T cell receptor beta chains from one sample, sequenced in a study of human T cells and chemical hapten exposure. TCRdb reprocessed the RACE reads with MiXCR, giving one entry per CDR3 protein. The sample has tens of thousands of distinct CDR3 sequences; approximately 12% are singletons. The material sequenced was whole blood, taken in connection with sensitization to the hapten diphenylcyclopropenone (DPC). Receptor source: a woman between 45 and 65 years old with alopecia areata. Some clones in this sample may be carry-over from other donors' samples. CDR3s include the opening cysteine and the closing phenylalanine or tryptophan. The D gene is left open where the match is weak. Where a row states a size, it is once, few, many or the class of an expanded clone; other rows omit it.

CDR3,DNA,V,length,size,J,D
CASSPGRASGGTEAFF,TGTGCCAGCAGCCCCGGGAGGGCATCGGGGGGCACTGAAGCTTTCTTT,TRBV28,16,few,TRBJ1-1,NA
CASSYNGHGLNANYGYTF,TGTGCCAGCAGTTATAACGGCCACGGTCTCAACGCTAACTATGGCTACACCTTC,TRBV6-2/TRBV6-3,18,many,TRBJ1-2,NA
CASSFPADTDTQYF,TGTGCCAGCAGTTTTCCAGCGGACACAGATACGCAGTATTTT,TRBV12-3/TRBV12-4,14,few,TRBJ2-3,NA
CASSPGQGAYNEQFF,TGCGCCAGCAGCCCGGGACAGGGAGCCTACAATGAGCAGTTCTTC,TRBV5-1,15,NA,TRBJ2-1,TRBD1
CASSSDYLNTGELFF,TGTGCCAGCAGCTCGGACTATCTGAACACCGGGGAGCTGTTTTTT,TRBV7-2,15,NA,TRBJ2-2,NA
CASSSALNIQYF,TGTGCCAGCAGTTCAGCTCTGAACATTCAGTACTTC,TRBV6-6,12,many,TRBJ2-4,NA
CASSQWGGVADTQYF,TGTGCCAGCAGTCAATGGGGGGGAGTAGCAGATACGCAGTATTTT,TRBV6-5,15,NA,TRBJ2-3,TRBD2
CASSSTTSGGAGEQFF,TGTGCCAGCAGCTCTACAACTAGCGGGGGGGCCGGTGAGCAGTTCTTC,TRBV7-2,16,few,TRBJ2-1,TRBD2
CASSLVVVTGGPVIEQYF,TGTGCCAGCAGCTTAGTAGTTGTGACGGGAGGGCCGGTAATCGAGCAGTACTTC,TRBV7-9,18,NA,TRBJ2-7,TRBD2
CASSFGNQPQHF,TGTGCCAGCAGCTTCGGCAATCAGCCCCAGCATTTT,TRBV7-9,12,NA,TRBJ1-5,NA
CSARGGPSRGYTF,TGCAGTGCTAGAGGAGGTCCGTCGCGTGGCTACACCTTC,TRBV20-1,13,NA,TRBJ1-2,NA
CASRLQVMDEKLFF,TGCGCCAGCAGACTACAGGTGATGGACGAAAAACTGTTTTTT,TRBV5-1,14,NA,TRBJ1-4,NA
CASSHSGGGTGELFF,TGTGCCAGCAGCCATTCGGGGGGAGGCACCGGGGAGCTGTTTTTT,TRBV6-2/TRBV6-3,15,many,TRBJ2-2,TRBD2
CASSFSPSGEQYF,TGTGCCAGCAGCTTCTCACCCTCGGGCGAGCAGTACTTC,TRBV7-2,13,few,TRBJ2-7,NA
CSVEGQTNEKLFF,TGCAGCGTTGAAGGGCAGACTAATGAAAAACTGTTTTTT,TRBV29-1,13,NA,TRBJ1-4,NA
CASSHTPLRVYSGANVLTF,TGTGCCAGCAGCCATACCCCCTTGCGTGTCTACTCTGGGGCCAACGTCCTGACTTTC,TRBV14,19,few,TRBJ2-6,NA
CASSSVAGANVLTF,TGTGCCAGTAGTTCCGTCGCTGGGGCCAACGTCCTGACTTTC,TRBV19,14,many,TRBJ2-6,NA
CASSTQGAGTDTQYF,TGTGCCAGCAGCACCCAGGGGGCTGGCACAGATACGCAGTATTTT,TRBV7-2,15,many,TRBJ2-3,TRBD1
CASSPGTAMNTEAFF,TGTGCCAGCTCCCCCGGGACAGCCATGAACACTGAAGCTTTCTTT,TRBV6-2/TRBV6-3,15,many,TRBJ1-1,TRBD1
CSAKSGSLTQPQHF,TGCAGTGCTAAATCAGGCAGCTTGACTCAGCCCCAGCATTTT,TRBV20-1,14,few,TRBJ1-5,NA
CASSRGQPRNQPQHF,TGTGCCAGCAGCCGAGGACAGCCGCGCAATCAGCCCCAGCATTTT,TRBV2,15,few,TRBJ1-5,NA
CASSQDLMGRSPLHF,TGTGCCAGCAGCCAAGACCTTATGGGGCGATCACCCCTCCACTTT,TRBV14,15,NA,TRBJ1-6,NA
CATSNGQGRNTEAFF,TGTGCCACCAGCAACGGACAGGGTCGGAACACTGAAGCTTTCTTT,TRBV15,15,many,TRBJ1-1,TRBD1
CASSELSLTGYEQYF,TGTGCCAGCAGTGAACTCTCACTCACCGGCTACGAGCAGTACTTC,TRBV25-1,15,NA,TRBJ2-7,NA
CASSKGLARWSAKNIQYF,TGTGCCAGCAGCAAAGGTCTGGCGCGTTGGTCGGCCAAAAACATTCAGTACTTC,TRBV21-1,18,few,TRBJ2-4,NA
CASRLGVSSYNSPLHF,TGTGCCAGCAGGCTGGGGGTGAGCTCCTATAATTCACCCCTCCACTTT,TRBV12-3/TRBV12-4,16,NA,TRBJ1-6,NA
CASSKGTSGDFYEQYF,TGTGCCAGCAGCAAAGGGACTAGCGGGGACTTCTACGAGCAGTACTTC,TRBV6-6,16,many,TRBJ2-7,TRBD2
CASSLPSGSPTDTQYF,TGTGCCAGCAGCCTCCCGTCAGGGAGCCCCACAGATACGCAGTATTTT,TRBV27,16,NA,TRBJ2-3,NA
CSASLRGAGNQPQHF,TGCAGTGCTAGCCTTAGAGGGGCTGGCAATCAGCCCCAGCATTTT,TRBV20-1,15,NA,TRBJ1-5,NA
CASSLVRGNTEAFF,TGTGCCAGCAGCTTAGTCAGGGGTAACACTGAAGCTTTCTTT,TRBV7-2,14,NA,TRBJ1-1,NA
CAWTLQDYYGYTF,TGTGCCTGGACCCTACAGGATTACTATGGCTACACCTTC,TRBV30,13,many,TRBJ1-2,NA
CASSFGGTNSYEQYF,TGCGCCAGCAGCTTTGGGGGCACAAACTCCTACGAGCAGTACTTC,TRBV5-1,15,NA,TRBJ2-7,NA
CASSVRSSYNSPLHF,TGTGCCAGCAGCGTGCGTAGCTCCTATAATTCACCCCTCCACTTT,TRBV6-2/TRBV6-3,15,NA,TRBJ1-6,NA
CASSSNSYNSPLHF,TGTGCCAGCAGCAGCAACTCCTATAATTCACCCCTCCACTTT,TRBV7-9,14,NA,TRBJ1-6,NA
CSVVYQGEDEQYF,TGCAGCGTTGTCTACCAGGGGGAGGATGAGCAGTACTTC,TRBV29-1,13,many,TRBJ2-7,NA
CASSYSGGSYNEQFF,TGTGCCAGCAGCTATAGCGGGGGTTCCTACAATGAGCAGTTCTTC,TRBV7-2,15,many,TRBJ2-1,TRBD2
CSVEGSSYEQYF,TGCAGCGTTGAGGGCAGCTCCTACGAGCAGTACTTC,TRBV29-1,12,many,TRBJ2-7,NA
CASSQERGLPSEQYF,TGTGCCAGCAGCCAAGAACGGGGCCTACCAAGCGAGCAGTACTTC,TRBV3-1,15,many,TRBJ2-7,NA
CASSQPGTGRAFF,TGTGCCAGCAGCCAACCCGGGACAGGGCGGGCTTTCTTT,TRBV6-5,13,NA,TRBJ1-1,TRBD1
CASSYSETGQGSGANVLTF,TGTGCCAGCAGTTACTCTGAGACAGGGCAAGGCTCTGGGGCCAACGTCCTGACTTTC,TRBV6-5,19,few,TRBJ2-6,TRBD1
CASSLTRGHNEQFF,TGTGCCAGCAGCCTGACTAGAGGACACAATGAGCAGTTCTTC,TRBV28,14,NA,TRBJ2-1,NA
CASSQASGGIYEQYF,TGTGCCAGCAGCCAAGCTAGCGGGGGGATCTACGAGCAGTACTTC,TRBV4-2,15,NA,TRBJ2-7,TRBD2
CASSLGGRLWGELFF,TGTGCCAGCAGCCTGGGCGGGAGACTCTGGGGGGAGCTGTTTTTT,TRBV14,15,few,TRBJ2-2,TRBD2
CASSIQGATNEKLFF,TGTGCCAGCAGCATCCAGGGGGCAACTAATGAAAAACTGTTTTTT,TRBV7-9,15,many,TRBJ1-4,TRBD1
CASSFGGQPAYGYTF,TGTGCCAGCAGTTTCGGGGGACAGCCAGCCTATGGCTACACCTTC,TRBV12-3/TRBV12-4,15,NA,TRBJ1-2,TRBD1